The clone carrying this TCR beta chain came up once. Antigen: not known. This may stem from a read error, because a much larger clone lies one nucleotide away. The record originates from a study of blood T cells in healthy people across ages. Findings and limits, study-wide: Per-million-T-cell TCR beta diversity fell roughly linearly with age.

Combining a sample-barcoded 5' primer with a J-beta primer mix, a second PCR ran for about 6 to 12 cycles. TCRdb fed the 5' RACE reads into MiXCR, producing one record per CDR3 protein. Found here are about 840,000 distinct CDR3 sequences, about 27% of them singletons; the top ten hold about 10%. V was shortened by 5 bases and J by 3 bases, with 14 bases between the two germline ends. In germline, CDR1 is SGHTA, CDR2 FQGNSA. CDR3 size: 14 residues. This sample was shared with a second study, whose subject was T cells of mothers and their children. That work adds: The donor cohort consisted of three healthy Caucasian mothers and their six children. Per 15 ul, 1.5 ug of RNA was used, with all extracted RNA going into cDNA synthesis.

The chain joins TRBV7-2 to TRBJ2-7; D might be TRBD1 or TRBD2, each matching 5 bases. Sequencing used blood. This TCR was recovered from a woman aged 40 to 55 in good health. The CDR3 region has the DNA TGTGCCAGCAGCACCACGGGACGCAACTACGAGCAGTACTTC. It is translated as CASSTTGRNYEQYF. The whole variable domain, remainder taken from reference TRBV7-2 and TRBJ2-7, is GAGVSQSPSNKVTEKGKDVELRCDPISGHTALYWYRQSLGQGLEFLIYFQGNSAPDKSGLPSDRFSAERTGGSVSTLTIQRTQQEDSAVYLCASSTTGRNYEQYFGPGTRLTVT.